Sequencing of this TCR beta chain was carried out in a study of cytomegalovirus exposure and HLA in healthy donors (TCRdb year 2017). Notes on the research overall: An earlier analysis of some 600 of the donors reported approximately 280 Gb of sequence data and 100 million to 120 million unique TCR beta sequences obtained from roughly 180 million T cells. An early release that covered about 600 HLA-typed donors contained around 300 gigabases of sequencing data and approximately 85 million unique TCR sequences. Of the 350 to 400 genotyped donors, 65% to 90% fell in the genetic ancestry cluster associated with self-reported Caucasian donors. The study aimed to test whether signatures of past pathogen exposure could be identified by cataloging public T cell receptors. The T cell repertoires of 666 subjects were profiled by immunosequencing and related to cytomegalovirus serostatus. In addition to the first cohort of roughly 670 subjects, a separate validation cohort of around 110 different subjects was used. The study combined high-throughput TCR immunosequencing, statistical association of individual TCRs with disease status, and machine learning to predict cytomegalovirus infection status. To study patterns of TCR occurrence, a later analysis re-analyzed previously published TCR beta repertoires from more than 550 donors and added high-resolution HLA genotyping. In the later analysis, no new phenotypic data were used to find candidate immune exposures; instead, reliance was placed on TCR beta sequences and their occurrence across donors. To decide whether each TCR beta V gene segment behaved as functional or pseudogenic, an earlier analysis of some 600 of the donors relied on high-throughput TCR beta sequencing. Donor age, sex, ethnicity and CMV serostatus were compiled alongside the repertoire data. A later genetic analysis took genome-wide SNP genotypes for 398 of the 666 donors and used that subset as a discovery cohort. All discovery cohort repertoires had been generated using a single sequencing platform. Class I and class II HLA loci were covered by the typing at four-digit resolution. Typing coverage differed by locus: A, B, C, DRB1 and DQB1 were typed in about 620-640 donors, DQA1 in about 560, DPA1 in around 610, and DPB1 in 450 to 480. Four or five DR-DQ haplotypes were handled as single units for association and clustering because linkage in the cohort was strong. Among about 400 genotyped donors of the cohort, an average of around 250,000 unique TCR beta nucleotide sequences was sequenced per donor, of which 15% to 20% were non-productive. Summary of the overall study and its limitations: The study listed 164 TCR beta chains as associated with cytomegalovirus. Roughly uniform sequencing depth across donors was assumed in presence/absence analyses, although this assumption may not hold. In a later genetic analysis, a missense DCLRE1C variant was associated with V-gene and J-gene trimming of TCR beta chains, and the association was replicated in an independent cohort. While some public TCRs were present in many individuals, most TCR sequences turned up only very rarely across donors. In this cohort, only TCR beta chains were sequenced, and detectable features were limited by the absence of alpha or paired-chain data. In a later analysis, HLA-associated TCR beta chains were found to be more clonally expanded and to have lower generation probabilities than equally common non-associated chains. According to a later genetic analysis, donors in an Asian-associated ancestry cluster had fewer N-insertions in productive TCRs than the approximately 630-donor mean. A group of highly shared sequence variants was considered likely to be a technical artifact of the sequencing pipeline. A later analysis associated 15,000 to 20,000 TCR beta sequences with specific HLA alleles at a false discovery rate of 0.05. A later analysis found that TCR association rates varied across HLA loci, with DRB1 alleles showing the most associated TCRs and HLA-C alleles the fewest. Strong co-occurrence of HLA alleles, especially DR and DQ, made assigning TCR associations to individual alleles difficult. Because counts were too low, 15 to 20 rarely observed V segments, including chromosome 9 orphons, were excluded from the earlier analysis of around 640 of the donors. A further reported finding was that TCR beta sequences accurately predicted the HLA-A and HLA-B alleles for most subjects in the first cohort. A later analysis found that most CMV-associated TCR beta chains appeared HLA-restricted, with HLA associations seemingly driven largely by CMV exposure. In both the original and validation cohorts, the classifier was reported to diagnose cytomegalovirus status with high specificity and sensitivity. Broadly in line with IMGT annotations, most TCR beta V segments showed up in productive rearrangements about 87% or about 30% of the time in an earlier analysis of approximately 600 of the donors. Because HLA typing was missing for some donors at each locus, association tests included only the typed subset. Correlated functional status among segregating V segments might be attributable to linkage disequilibrium, but an unknown experimental factor could not be ruled out. CMV serostatus was the only immune exposure information available for the cohort. According to a later analysis, parvovirus B19, influenza, CMV and Epstein-Barr virus appeared linked to several top co-occurrence clusters. The authors suggested that the approach could potentially be generalized to other disease states and immunological phenotypes. In vitro tests confirmed that a few of the cytomegalovirus-associated TCR beta chains recognize cytomegalovirus antigens. Some IMGT-functional V segments, including TRBV6-2 and TRBV6-3, could not be told apart with the 87-base-pair reads, so those segments were excluded.

The library came from the immunoSEQ multiplex PCR assay. The multiplex PCR relied on a mix of 60 forward primers for TCR Vbeta segments and 13 reverse primers for TCR Jbeta segments. Amplification of the CDR3 region of rearranged TCR beta genes was performed with a multiplex PCR assay on genomic DNA. The amplified TCR beta libraries were sequenced on the Illumina HiSeq System as 87-base-pair reads. Per the authors' processing: A later analysis counted about 82 million unique TCR beta chains across the 700 or so repertoires, and 10 million to 12 million of these chains were shared by at least two donors. To remove PCR and sequencing errors, raw reads were error-corrected and collapsed into unique sequences using a nearest-neighbor algorithm that merged closely related sequences. To assign V, D and J gene segments, CDR3 sequences were aligned to IMGT reference sequences. For a sequence to be retained, at least a six-nucleotide match to both a V gene segment and a J gene segment was required. Rearrangements were classified as productive when the CDR3 lacked stop codons and remained in frame with V and J, and all other rearrangements were classified as non-productive. Following IMGT convention, CDR3 was defined as the stretch from the second conserved V-encoded cysteine to the conserved J-encoded phenylalanine. The earlier analysis of 500 to 600 of the donors excluded sequences that lacked an unambiguous match to a single V gene segment. An earlier analysis of about 590 of the donors classified V segments as functional when productive rearrangements were above 56.7% and as segregating when the standard deviation between donors was above 5%. To diagnose cytomegalovirus status from the catalog of TCR beta chain sequences, a statistical classification framework was built. V and J gene assignment, in a later analysis, came from comparing TCR nucleotide sequences with IMGT/GENE-DB human TR gene sequences. Using the TCRdist pipeline, a later analysis assigned CDR3 sequences along with most-parsimonious VDJ recombination scenarios. In a later analysis, each TCR beta chain was defined by its CDR3 amino acid sequence together with its V-gene family, and reads without a unique V-gene family were excluded. To address suspected cross-contamination and a sequencing artifact, a later analysis removed a few hundred highly shared, low-generation-probability nucleotide sequences. For each public chain, a later analysis derived a clonal expansion index from normalized ranks of inferred template counts within each repertoire. A later analysis computed generation probabilities with a VDJ recombination model fitted to out-of-frame rearrangements, and checked the results against IGoR. In a later analysis, TCR-TCR, TCR-HLA and TCR-CMV co-occurrence was scored with hypergeometric tests, and a repertoire-size bias correction was applied to TCR pairs. False discovery rates were estimated in a later analysis by permuting HLA or CMV assignments 20 times. In a later analysis, co-occurring TCRs were grouped using DBSCAN, and TCRdist sequence similarity was added for clustering within HLA-allele-positive subsets. Repertoires with fewer than 30,000 or more than 120,000 public chains were left out of co-occurrence clustering, as were four to six repertoires with anomalous nucleotide sharing. The clones in this table, taken by TCRdb from immuneACCESS, are in-frame only. Not every clone is retained; where verified, under half of the shortfall comes from an unresolved V gene, and the cause of the rest is unknown. V, J and clone size are those of that table, while D and trimming were read from the DNA. Across this sample there are about 160,000 clones, with approximately 72% seen only once. The ten largest clonotypes hold around 2.5% of the sample.

Taken from the germline V gene (reference sequence), the CDR1 and CDR2 loops are MNHEY and SMNVEV. Between the V and J ends, shortened by 5 bases and 0 bases respectively, the junction contains 14 bases. From its cysteine to its phenylalanine, the CDR3 spans 16 amino acids. Just CDR3 DNA is preserved here, 48 bases in frame from base 1. The cohort was made up of 500 to 800 healthy bone marrow donors. All cohort members were sampled while nominally healthy, although unrecorded immune exposures were likely present. The donor tested CMV seronegative and was one of the 352 seronegative cohort members. A peripheral blood sample was provided by each donor, and peripheral blood mononuclear cells were used for TCR beta sequencing. Genomic DNA extraction from the blood cell samples was performed with the Qiagen DNeasy Blood Extraction Kit. Remarks on this clone: Its target antigen remains unknown. Base qualities are not provided; no much larger clone lies one nucleotide away.

Recombination connected TRBV27 to TRBJ2-1; 6 matching bases give a weak D call of TRBD2. This receptor was identified in a female donor in good health and CMV-seronegative. The sample was PBMCs. The CDR3 region reads CASSPRLGSSYNEQFF. The bases are TGTGCCAGCAGTCCCCGACTAGGGAGCTCCTACAATGAGCAGTTCTTC.